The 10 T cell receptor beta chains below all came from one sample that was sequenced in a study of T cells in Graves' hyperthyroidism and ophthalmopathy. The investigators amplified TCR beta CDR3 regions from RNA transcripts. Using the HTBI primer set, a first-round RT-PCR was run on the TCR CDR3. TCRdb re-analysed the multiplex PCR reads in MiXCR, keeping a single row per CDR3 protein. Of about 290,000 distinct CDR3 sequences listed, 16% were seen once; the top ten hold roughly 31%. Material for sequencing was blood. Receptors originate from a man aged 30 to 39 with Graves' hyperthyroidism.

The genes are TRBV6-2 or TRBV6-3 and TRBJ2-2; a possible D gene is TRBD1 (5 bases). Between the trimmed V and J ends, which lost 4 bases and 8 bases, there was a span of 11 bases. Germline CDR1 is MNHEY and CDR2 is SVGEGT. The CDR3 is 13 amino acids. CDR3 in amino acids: CASSLGLIGELFF. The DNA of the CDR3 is TGTGCCAGCAGTTTGGGGCTAATAGGGGAGCTGTTTTTT.

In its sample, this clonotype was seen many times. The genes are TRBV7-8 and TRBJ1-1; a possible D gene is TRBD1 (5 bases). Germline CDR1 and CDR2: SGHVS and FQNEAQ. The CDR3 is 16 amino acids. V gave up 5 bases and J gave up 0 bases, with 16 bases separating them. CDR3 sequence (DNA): TGTGCCAGCAGCCCCGACAGAAATAGTATGAACACTGAAGCTTTCTTT. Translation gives CASSPDRNSMNTEAFF.

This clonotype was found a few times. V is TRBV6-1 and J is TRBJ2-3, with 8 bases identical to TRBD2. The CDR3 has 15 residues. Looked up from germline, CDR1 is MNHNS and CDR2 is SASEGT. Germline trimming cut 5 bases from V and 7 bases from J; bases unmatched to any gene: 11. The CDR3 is CASSKPGLGTNTQYF. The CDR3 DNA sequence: TGTGCCAGCAGTAAGCCGGGACTAGGAACAAATACGCAGTATTTT.

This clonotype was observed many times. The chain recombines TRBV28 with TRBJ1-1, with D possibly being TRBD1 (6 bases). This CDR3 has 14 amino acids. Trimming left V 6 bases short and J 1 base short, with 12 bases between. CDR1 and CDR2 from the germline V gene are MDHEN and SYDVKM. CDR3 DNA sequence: TGTGCCAGCAGAACAGGGAATCGGAACACTGAAGCTTTCTTT. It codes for CASRTGNRNTEAFF.

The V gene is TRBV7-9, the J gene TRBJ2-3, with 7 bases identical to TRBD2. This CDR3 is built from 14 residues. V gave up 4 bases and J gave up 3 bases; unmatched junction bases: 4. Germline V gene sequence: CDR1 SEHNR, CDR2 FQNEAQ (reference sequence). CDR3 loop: CASSSGAGTDTQYF. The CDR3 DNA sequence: TGTGCCAGCAGCTCAGGAGCGGGGACAGATACGCAGTATTTT.

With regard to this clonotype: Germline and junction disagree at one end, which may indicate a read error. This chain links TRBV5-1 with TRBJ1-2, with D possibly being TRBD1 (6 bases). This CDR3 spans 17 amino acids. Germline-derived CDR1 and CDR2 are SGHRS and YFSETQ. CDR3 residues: CARSLRQGPESGNGYTF. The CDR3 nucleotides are TGCGCCCGCAGCTTGCGGCAGGGGCCTGAAAGTGGTAATGGCTACACCTTC.

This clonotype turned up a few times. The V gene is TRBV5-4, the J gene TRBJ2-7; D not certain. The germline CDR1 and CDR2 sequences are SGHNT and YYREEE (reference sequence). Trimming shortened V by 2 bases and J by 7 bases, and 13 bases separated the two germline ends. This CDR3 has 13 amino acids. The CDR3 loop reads CASSLDTLTEQYF. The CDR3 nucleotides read TGTGCCAGCAGCTTAGACACACTAACGGAGCAGTACTTC.

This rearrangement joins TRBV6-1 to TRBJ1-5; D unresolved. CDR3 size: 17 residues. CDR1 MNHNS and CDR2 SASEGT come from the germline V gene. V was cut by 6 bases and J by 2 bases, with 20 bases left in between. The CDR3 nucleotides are TGTGCCAGCAGACTAGCCGAAGGGAAGGATCGCAATCAGCCCCAGCATTTT. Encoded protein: CASRLAEGKDRNQPQHF.

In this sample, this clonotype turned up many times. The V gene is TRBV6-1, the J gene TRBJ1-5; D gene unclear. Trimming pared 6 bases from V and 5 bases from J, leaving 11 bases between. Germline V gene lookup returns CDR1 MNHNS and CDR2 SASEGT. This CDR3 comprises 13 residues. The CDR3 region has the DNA TGTGCCAGCAGCCACCAACCAGATCAGCCCCAGCATTTT. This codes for CASSHQPDQPQHF.

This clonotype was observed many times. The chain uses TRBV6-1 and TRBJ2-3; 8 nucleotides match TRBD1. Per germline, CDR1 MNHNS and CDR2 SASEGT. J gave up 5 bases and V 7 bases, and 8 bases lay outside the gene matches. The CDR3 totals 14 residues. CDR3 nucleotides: TGTGCCAGCACGAGACAGGGGCGGGAAGATACGCAGTATTTT. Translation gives CASTRQGREDTQYF.